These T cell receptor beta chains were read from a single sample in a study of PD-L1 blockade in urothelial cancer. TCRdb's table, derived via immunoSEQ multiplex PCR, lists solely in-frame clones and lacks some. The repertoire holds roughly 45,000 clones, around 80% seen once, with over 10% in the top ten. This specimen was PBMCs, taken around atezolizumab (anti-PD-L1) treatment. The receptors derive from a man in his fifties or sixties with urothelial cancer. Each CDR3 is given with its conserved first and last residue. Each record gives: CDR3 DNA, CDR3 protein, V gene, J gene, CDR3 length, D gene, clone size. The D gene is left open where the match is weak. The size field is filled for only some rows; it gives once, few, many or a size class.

CDR3nt: TGTGCCAGCAGCCCGAAGGACAGGGCGTATTTT
CDR3aa: CASSPKDRAYF
v_gene: TRBV7-2
j_gene: TRBJ2-3
len: 11
d_gene: TRBD1
abundance: NA

CDR3nt: TGTGCCAGCAGTTTATCCCAGGGGACTGAAGCTTTCTTT
CDR3aa: CASSLSQGTEAFF
v_gene: TRBV27
j_gene: TRBJ1-1
len: 13
d_gene: NA
abundance: NA

CDR3nt: TGTGCCAGCAGCTTAGCGTTCTCTAGCGGGGGACAAGAGACCCAGTACTTC
CDR3aa: CASSLAFSSGGQETQYF
v_gene: TRBV7-2
j_gene: TRBJ2-5
len: 17
d_gene: TRBD2
abundance: NA

CDR3nt: TGTGCCAGCAGTGTCACAGACTACAATGAGCAGTTCTTC
CDR3aa: CASSVTDYNEQFF
v_gene: TRBV6-1
j_gene: TRBJ2-1
len: 13
d_gene: NA
abundance: NA

CDR3nt: TGTGCCAGCAGCAAAGCGTCGACGCAGGACAGTCCTCCGGGGCACATTCAGTACTTC
CDR3aa: CASSKASTQDSPPGHIQYF
v_gene: TRBV21-1
j_gene: TRBJ2-4
len: 19
d_gene: NA
abundance: few

CDR3nt: TGTGCTAGTGCCACTAATCGACAGGGAGGACACTATGGCTACACCTTC
CDR3aa: CASATNRQGGHYGYTF
v_gene: TRBV12-5
j_gene: TRBJ1-2
len: 16
d_gene: TRBD1
abundance: NA

CDR3nt: TGTGCCAGCACCTTTGGCGGGGCCGGGGGAGAGACCCAGTACTTC
CDR3aa: CASTFGGAGGETQYF
v_gene: TRBV6-1
j_gene: TRBJ2-5
len: 15
d_gene: NA
abundance: NA

CDR3nt: TGTGCCATCGACCGCGGGGGGAGTCGGCAAGAGACCCAGTACTTC
CDR3aa: CAIDRGGSRQETQYF
v_gene: TRBV28
j_gene: TRBJ2-5
len: 15
d_gene: TRBD2
abundance: NA

CDR3nt: TGTGCCATCAGTGCGGACACTACAGGGCTCTATGGCTACACCTTC
CDR3aa: CAISADTTGLYGYTF
v_gene: TRBV10-3
j_gene: TRBJ1-2
len: 15
d_gene: NA
abundance: NA

CDR3nt: TGTGCCAGCAGCTTGGCCGGGACAGGGGATAGTGAAGCTTTCTTT
CDR3aa: CASSLAGTGDSEAFF
v_gene: TRBV5-6
j_gene: TRBJ1-1
len: 15
d_gene: TRBD1
abundance: NA

CDR3nt: TGTGCCAGCAGCTTATCGGGTACAGGGATGGGCAATCAGCCCCAGCATTTT
CDR3aa: CASSLSGTGMGNQPQHF
v_gene: TRBV7-6
j_gene: TRBJ1-5
len: 17
d_gene: NA
abundance: NA

CDR3nt: TGTGCCAGCTCCCCCGCTGGGGCCAACGTCCTGACTTTC
CDR3aa: CASSPAGANVLTF
v_gene: TRBV18
j_gene: TRBJ2-6
len: 13
d_gene: NA
abundance: few

CDR3nt: TGCGCCAGCAGCCCCCTTAGTGACGAGCAGTACTTC
CDR3aa: CASSPLSDEQYF
v_gene: TRBV5-1
j_gene: TRBJ2-7
len: 12
d_gene: NA
abundance: NA

CDR3nt: TGTGCCAGTAGTATAGCCCGGGACAGGCAAGAGACCCAGTACTTC
CDR3aa: CASSIARDRQETQYF
v_gene: TRBV19
j_gene: TRBJ2-5
len: 15
d_gene: TRBD1
abundance: NA

CDR3nt: TGTGCCACCAGCAGAGACACGCGAGAGACCCAGTACTTC
CDR3aa: CATSRDTRETQYF
v_gene: TRBV15
j_gene: TRBJ2-5
len: 13
d_gene: NA
abundance: NA

CDR3nt: TGTGCCAGCAGCATCTCCGGGACAGCCTACAATGAGCAGTTCTTC
CDR3aa: CASSISGTAYNEQFF
v_gene: TRBV9
j_gene: TRBJ2-1
len: 15
d_gene: TRBD1
abundance: few

CDR3nt: TGTGCCAGGGGGACAGGCGATCAGCCCCAGCATTTT
CDR3aa: CARGTGDQPQHF
v_gene: TRBV7-6
j_gene: TRBJ1-5
len: 12
d_gene: TRBD1
abundance: NA

CDR3nt: TGCGCCAGCAGCCAAGGAGGGAACACCATATATTTT
CDR3aa: CASSQGGNTIYF
v_gene: TRBV4-1
j_gene: TRBJ1-3
len: 12
d_gene: NA
abundance: NA

CDR3nt: TGTGCCAGCAGCCAAGGAGGGTCCCCAGATACGCAGTATTTT
CDR3aa: CASSQGGSPDTQYF
v_gene: TRBV7-2
j_gene: TRBJ2-3
len: 14
d_gene: NA
abundance: NA

CDR3nt: TGTGCCTGGAGTACAGGGCAAGAGACCCAGTACTTC
CDR3aa: CAWSTGQETQYF
v_gene: TRBV30
j_gene: TRBJ2-5
len: 12
d_gene: NA
abundance: NA

CDR3nt: TGCGCCAGCAGCCAGCCGGGACAGGGGCGCTTCTACACCTTC
CDR3aa: CASSQPGQGRFYTF
v_gene: TRBV5-1
j_gene: TRBJ1-2
len: 14
d_gene: TRBD1
abundance: NA

CDR3nt: TGCGCCAGCAGCAACCGACAGGGGGATGACATTCAGTACTTC
CDR3aa: CASSNRQGDDIQYF
v_gene: TRBV5-1
j_gene: TRBJ2-4
len: 14
d_gene: TRBD1
abundance: NA

CDR3nt: TGTGCCAGCAGTGAACTACCGGGACAGGGGATTAATCAGCCCCAGCATTTT
CDR3aa: CASSELPGQGINQPQHF
v_gene: TRBV6-1
j_gene: TRBJ1-5
len: 17
d_gene: TRBD1
abundance: NA

CDR3nt: TGCGCCAGCAGTGACCCAGGACAGGGTGGGGACACTGAAGCTTTCTTT
CDR3aa: CASSDPGQGGDTEAFF
v_gene: TRBV10-1
j_gene: TRBJ1-1
len: 16
d_gene: TRBD1
abundance: NA

CDR3nt: TGTGCCAGCAGCTTCCAGGGGGCAACGTATGGACAGCCCCAGCATTTT
CDR3aa: CASSFQGATYGQPQHF
v_gene: TRBV5-6
j_gene: TRBJ1-5
len: 16
d_gene: TRBD1
abundance: NA

CDR3nt: TGTGCCAGCAGCCCAAGACAGGGGCTCAACAATGAGCAGTTCTTC
CDR3aa: CASSPRQGLNNEQFF
v_gene: TRBV7-9
j_gene: TRBJ2-1
len: 15
d_gene: TRBD1
abundance: NA

CDR3nt: TGTGCCAGCAGCCCCCGGGAGGGATACACCGGGGAGCTGTTTTTT
CDR3aa: CASSPREGYTGELFF
v_gene: TRBV7-9
j_gene: TRBJ2-2
len: 15
d_gene: TRBD2
abundance: NA

CDR3nt: TGCGCCAGCAGCTCAGGGGGGTCCCACGAGCAGTACTTC
CDR3aa: CASSSGGSHEQYF
v_gene: TRBV5-1
j_gene: TRBJ2-7
len: 13
d_gene: NA
abundance: NA

CDR3nt: TGTGCCAGCAGACCAGACGACAGGCCACGCGATACCTACGAGCAGTACTTC
CDR3aa: CASRPDDRPRDTYEQYF
v_gene: TRBV6-4
j_gene: TRBJ2-7
len: 17
d_gene: NA
abundance: NA

CDR3nt: TGTGCCAGCAGTTACGGGACTAGCACCTCCTACGAGCAGTACTTC
CDR3aa: CASSYGTSTSYEQYF
v_gene: TRBV6-5
j_gene: TRBJ2-7
len: 15
d_gene: TRBD2
abundance: NA

CDR3nt: TGTGCCAGCAGCCCGGGGGGGGAGGGCCATTACAATGAGCAGTTCTTC
CDR3aa: CASSPGGEGHYNEQFF
v_gene: TRBV5-4
j_gene: TRBJ2-1
len: 16
d_gene: TRBD2
abundance: NA

CDR3nt: TGTGCCAGCAGCTTCCGCGCGAATGAGCAGTTCTTC
CDR3aa: CASSFRANEQFF
v_gene: TRBV7-2
j_gene: TRBJ2-1
len: 12
d_gene: NA
abundance: once

CDR3nt: TGTGCCAGCAGTTACTCGATGGTAGCGGACGGGGAGCTGTTTTTT
CDR3aa: CASSYSMVADGELFF
v_gene: TRBV6-5
j_gene: TRBJ2-2
len: 15
d_gene: NA
abundance: NA

CDR3nt: TGTGCCAGCAGTTTGTCCCCGGGACAGGACAACTATGGCTACACCTTC
CDR3aa: CASSLSPGQDNYGYTF
v_gene: TRBV28
j_gene: TRBJ1-2
len: 16
d_gene: TRBD1
abundance: NA

CDR3nt: TGTGCCAGCCTTCCAACCCGACAGGCCGTCTATGGCTACACCTTC
CDR3aa: CASLPTRQAVYGYTF
v_gene: TRBV28
j_gene: TRBJ1-2
len: 15
d_gene: NA
abundance: many

CDR3nt: TGTGCCAGCCTTAGGGGGCGGAACACCGGGGAGCTGTTTTTT
CDR3aa: CASLRGRNTGELFF
v_gene: TRBV6-6
j_gene: TRBJ2-2
len: 14
d_gene: TRBD1
abundance: NA

CDR3nt: TGTGCCAGCAGTTCTTTTACTAGCGCCAACTACAATGAGCAGTTCTTC
CDR3aa: CASSSFTSANYNEQFF
v_gene: TRBV28
j_gene: TRBJ2-1
len: 16
d_gene: TRBD2
abundance: NA

CDR3nt: TGTGCCAGCAGTTACGAAGACAGGGGAATGGGCTACACCTTC
CDR3aa: CASSYEDRGMGYTF
v_gene: TRBV6-6
j_gene: TRBJ1-2
len: 14
d_gene: TRBD1
abundance: NA

CDR3nt: TGTGCCATCGGGGGGACGCGGCCCCAGCATTTT
CDR3aa: CAIGGTRPQHF
v_gene: TRBV19
j_gene: TRBJ1-5
len: 11
d_gene: NA
abundance: NA

CDR3nt: TGTGCCAGCAGTACCACAGTGAATAAACAGCCCCAGCATTTT
CDR3aa: CASSTTVNKQPQHF
v_gene: TRBV28
j_gene: TRBJ1-5
len: 14
d_gene: NA
abundance: NA

CDR3nt: TGTGCCAGCACCATGAGCGGGGGGGCTATCGCCGGGGAGCTGTTTTTT
CDR3aa: CASTMSGGAIAGELFF
v_gene: TRBV28
j_gene: TRBJ2-2
len: 16
d_gene: TRBD2
abundance: NA

CDR3nt: TGCGCCAGCAGCCAGACAACTAGTTCGGGGACCCAGTACTTC
CDR3aa: CASSQTTSSGTQYF
v_gene: TRBV4-1
j_gene: TRBJ2-5
len: 14
d_gene: NA
abundance: NA

CDR3nt: TGTGCCAGCAGTTTAACGTACAGGGGGTCAGGTGGCTACACCTTC
CDR3aa: CASSLTYRGSGGYTF
v_gene: TRBV28
j_gene: TRBJ1-2
len: 15
d_gene: TRBD1
abundance: NA

CDR3nt: TGCACCAGCAGCCAAGTGACGGGGGGGTTCTATGGCTACACCTTC
CDR3aa: CTSSQVTGGFYGYTF
v_gene: TRBV1
j_gene: TRBJ1-2
len: 15
d_gene: NA
abundance: NA

CDR3nt: TGTGCCAGCAGTGATCGGTTCGGATCTAAAATAGCGAACTATGGCTACACCTTC
CDR3aa: CASSDRFGSKIANYGYTF
v_gene: TRBV6-1
j_gene: TRBJ1-2
len: 18
d_gene: NA
abundance: NA

CDR3nt: TGTGCCAGCAGTTACTCGGCGGGGGGACGGACTGAAGCTTTCTTT
CDR3aa: CASSYSAGGRTEAFF
v_gene: TRBV6-5
j_gene: TRBJ1-1
len: 15
d_gene: NA
abundance: NA

CDR3nt: TGTGCCAGCAGCTTAGAACTAGCGCATGAGCAGTTCTTC
CDR3aa: CASSLELAHEQFF
v_gene: TRBV11-3
j_gene: TRBJ2-1
len: 13
d_gene: TRBD2
abundance: NA

CDR3nt: TGTGCCAGTAGTATGGCGGGACAGGTGAACACTGAAGCTTTCTTT
CDR3aa: CASSMAGQVNTEAFF
v_gene: TRBV19
j_gene: TRBJ1-1
len: 15
d_gene: TRBD1
abundance: NA

CDR3nt: TGTGCCAGCAGTCGACAGTGGAATTCACCCCTCCACTTT
CDR3aa: CASSRQWNSPLHF
v_gene: TRBV7-2
j_gene: TRBJ1-6
len: 13
d_gene: NA
abundance: few

CDR3nt: TGTGCCAGCAGTTCGTGGCGCGGGACGGCCAAAAACATTCAGTACTTC
CDR3aa: CASSSWRGTAKNIQYF
v_gene: TRBV28
j_gene: TRBJ2-4
len: 16
d_gene: NA
abundance: once

CDR3nt: TGTGCCAGCAGTGCCTGGACAGGGACAGATAGCAATCAGCCCCAGCATTTT
CDR3aa: CASSAWTGTDSNQPQHF
v_gene: TRBV6-1
j_gene: TRBJ1-5
len: 17
d_gene: TRBD1
abundance: few

CDR3nt: TGTGCCAGCCGACTGATCTACGAGCAGTACTTC
CDR3aa: CASRLIYEQYF
v_gene: TRBV2
j_gene: TRBJ2-7
len: 11
d_gene: NA
abundance: NA

CDR3nt: TGTGCCAGCAGCACAGGGTGGGCGAACACCGGGGAGCTGTTTTTT
CDR3aa: CASSTGWANTGELFF
v_gene: TRBV5-4
j_gene: TRBJ2-2
len: 15
d_gene: NA
abundance: NA

CDR3nt: TGTGCCAGCAGTTCAGCAGGAGGATCCGGGGAGCTGTTTTTT
CDR3aa: CASSSAGGSGELFF
v_gene: TRBV28
j_gene: TRBJ2-2
len: 14
d_gene: NA
abundance: NA

CDR3nt: TGTGCCAGCAGTCACAGGGGGAGTTCCTATGGCTACACCTTC
CDR3aa: CASSHRGSSYGYTF
v_gene: TRBV6-5
j_gene: TRBJ1-2
len: 14
d_gene: TRBD1
abundance: NA